The 15 T cell receptor beta chains below were found in one sample sequenced in a study of cytomegalovirus exposure and HLA in healthy donors. The PCR contained 60 Vbeta and 13 Jbeta primers. Data came from immunoSEQ multiplex PCR; TCRdb stores just in-frame clones and leaves some out. The sample shows more than 150,000 clones, 75% to 85% of them seen only once. Input material: PBMCs. The receptors here all came from a woman aged 18-35 years in good health and CMV-seronegative.

The chain links TRBV15 to TRBJ1-1, with D hard to call. This CDR3 comprises 11 residues. The V gene lost 8 bases and the J gene lost 5 bases, with 9 bases spanning the gap. Germline V gives CDR1 LNHNV, CDR2 YYDKDF (reference sequence). The CDR3 spells CATLSGTEAFF. CDR3 nucleotides: TGTGCCACCCTCTCCGGGACTGAAGCTTTCTTT.

Points on this clone: This same CDR3 is encoded by further DNA sequences in the sample. V usage is TRBV10-3 and J usage is TRBJ2-3, with TRBD2 identical over 9 bases. After removal of 6 bases from V and 2 bases from J, the junction contained 3 bases not matched to a gene. The length of the CDR3 is 14 residues. Per the germline V gene, CDR1 is ENHRY and CDR2 is SYGVKD. Here the CDR3 reads CAIRTSGYTDTQYF. The CDR3 coding sequence is TGTGCCATCAGAACTAGCGGGTACACAGATACGCAGTATTTT.

This chain joins TRBV7-3 and TRBJ2-5, with D perhaps matching TRBD2 (5 bases). The V gene lost 3 bases and the J gene lost 4 bases, with 12 bases spanning the gap. CDR3 size: 14 residues. CDR1 and CDR2 from the germline V gene are SGHTA and FQGTGA. CDR3 in DNA: TGTGCCAGCAGCTTGGGCCCTGGAGGAGAGACCCAGTACTTC. Amino acids: CASSLGPGGETQYF.

This clone was seen only a few times. The genes are TRBV10-2 and TRBJ1-1; tentatively, D is TRBD1 (6 bases). The CDR3 consists of 14 residues. Germline loops: CDR1 WSHSY, CDR2 SAAADI. The ends were cut back, 3 bases at V and 3 bases at J, with 11 bases in the middle. The CDR3 is CASSESRQDTEAFF. CDR3 in DNA: TGCGCCAGCAGTGAAAGCAGACAGGACACTGAAGCTTTCTTT.

The chain employs TRBV9 and TRBJ2-3, with 9 bases that match TRBD2. The V and J ends lost 0 bases and 5 bases, in that order; junction bases with no gene match: 10. Germline V gives CDR1 SGDLS, CDR2 YYNGEE. CDR3 length: 17 residues. The DNA for the CDR3 is TGTGCCAGCAGCGTAGGGGGCCCTAGCGGGACCCTAGATACGCAGTATTTT. This encodes CASSVGGPSGTLDTQYF.

The V and J genes are TRBV4-1 and TRBJ2-1; 13 positions agree with TRBD2. CDR1 and CDR2 (germline): MGHRA, YSYEKL. The V segment lost 3 bases and the J segment 7 bases; nucleotides outside the gene matches: 6. This CDR3 spans 16 amino acids. This CDR3 is CASSQEGTSGNNEQFF. CDR3 bases: TGCGCCAGCAGCCAGGAAGGGACTAGCGGGAATAATGAGCAGTTCTTC.

The chain joins TRBV5-1 to TRBJ1-4; 7 bases align to TRBD1. The V and J ends lost 0 bases and 4 bases, in that order; junction bases with no gene match: 0. This CDR3 is 14 amino acids long. The germline V gene has CDR1 SGHRS and CDR2 YFSETQ. The CDR3 region is CASSLDRGNEKLFF. In DNA, the CDR3 is TGCGCCAGCAGCTTGGACAGGGGTAATGAAAAACTGTTTTTT.

In its sample, this clone was seen once. The chain combines TRBV6-6 with TRBJ2-1; TRBD2 is a possible D gene (7 bases). The germline V gene encodes CDR1 MNHNY and CDR2 SVGAGI (reference sequence). V was trimmed by 7 bases and J by 0 bases, leaving 16 bases between them. CDR3 size: 16 residues. The CDR3 sequence: CASTKGGTSSYNEQFF. CDR3 nucleotide sequence: TGTGCCAGCACTAAGGGGGGGACCAGCTCCTACAATGAGCAGTTCTTC.

V and J are TRBV6-5 and TRBJ2-1; a possible D gene is TRBD2 (5 bases). CDR1 and CDR2 (germline): MNHEY, SVGAGI. This CDR3 comprises 13 residues. V was trimmed by 6 bases and J by 6 bases, leaving 12 bases between them. The CDR3 bases are TGTGCCAGCAGCTTACCCACTAGCAATGAGCAGTTCTTC. Its protein product is CASSLPTSNEQFF.

V usage is TRBV30 and J usage is TRBJ2-1; TRBD2 agrees at 7 bases. The CDR3 is 16 amino acids. Germline V lookup: CDR1 GTSNPN, CDR2 SVGIG (reference sequence). V was pared by 3 bases and J by 4 bases, with 12 bases of the junction left unmatched. The CDR3 reads CAWRSGGSGSYNEQFF. CDR3 DNA: TGTGCCTGGAGATCGGGAGGTAGCGGATCTTACAATGAGCAGTTCTTC.

The chain links TRBV27 to TRBJ2-1; D ambiguous. The CDR3 consists of 13 residues. V was clipped by 5 bases and J by 7 bases, with 12 bases between them. Germline CDR1 reads MNHEY; CDR2 reads SMNVEV (reference sequence). CDR3 loop: CASSHSFSNEQFF. The CDR3 DNA follows: TGTGCCAGCAGTCATAGCTTTTCTAATGAGCAGTTCTTC.

This clone appeared a single time. The chain carries TRBV6-5 and TRBJ2-1; maybe TRBD2 (5 bases). Trimming cost V 4 bases and J 0 bases, with 13 bases left between them. Per the germline V gene, CDR1 is MNHEY and CDR2 is SVGAGI. CDR3 size: 16 residues. The CDR3, as DNA: TGTGCCAGCAGTTCTTTGGACTCCCCCTCCTACAATGAGCAGTTCTTC. Its translation: CASSSLDSPSYNEQFF.

This clone has more than one count but fewer than ten. This rearrangement joins TRBV19 to TRBJ2-2; 8 bases align to TRBD1. Germline CDR1 is LNHDA and CDR2 is SQIVND (reference sequence). V lost 6 bases and J lost 5; bases outside the gene matches: 2. The CDR3 loop spans 13 amino acids. The CDR3 DNA reads TGTGCCAGTAGGGGACAGGTGACCGGGGAGCTGTTTTTT. Its translation is CASRGQVTGELFF.

The gene calls are TRBV18 and TRBJ2-7; 7 positions agree with TRBD2. Germline V gene lookup returns CDR1 KGHSH and CDR2 LQKENI. V gave up 3 bases and J gave up 1 base; unmatched junction bases: 3. This CDR3 contains 14 residues. As DNA, the CDR3 is TGTGCCAGCTCACCTTTGGGGGGGTCCTACGAGCAGTACTTC. Its translation is CASSPLGGSYEQYF.

This clone showed up just a few times. V gene TRBV4-2 combines with J gene TRBJ1-3; 9 positions match TRBD1. Germline CDR1 is LGHNA and CDR2 is YNFKEQ. J gave up 0 bases and V 1 base, and 4 bases lay outside the gene matches. This CDR3 region has 17 residues. The CDR3 nucleotides are TGTGCCAGCAGCCAAGGGACAGGGGACCGCTCTGGAAACACCATATATTTT. It specifies CASSQGTGDRSGNTIYF.